These 8 T cell receptor beta chains share one sample of origin, sequenced in a study of cytomegalovirus exposure and HLA in healthy donors. 13 Jbeta primers and 60 Vbeta primers were used for the PCR. Only in-frame clones appear in the TCRdb table, and some are missing; sequencing was by immunoSEQ multiplex PCR. The sample shows about 170,000 clones, around 80% of them seen only once. The sequenced sample was PBMCs. The source of these receptors is a man younger than 40 in good health and CMV-seropositive.

The V and J genes are TRBV7-9 and TRBJ1-1, with 8 bases lining up with TRBD1. Germline CDR1 is SEHNR and CDR2 is FQNEAQ (reference sequence). V shed 5 bases and J 8 bases; nucleotides not matched to a gene: 4. There are 12 residues in the CDR3. CDR3 residues: CASSLTGGEAFF. The CDR3 region has the DNA TGTGCCAGCAGCCTAACAGGGGGGGAAGCTTTCTTT.

This chain links TRBV11-2 with TRBJ2-7; no definite D call. Looked up from germline, CDR1 is SGHAT and CDR2 is FQNNGV. The germline V and J ends were trimmed by 1 base and 0 bases, with 7 bases remaining between them. This CDR3 has 14 amino acids. The CDR3 region is CASSLVASSYEQYF. In nucleotides, the CDR3 is TGTGCCAGCAGCTTAGTTGCGAGCTCCTACGAGCAGTACTTC.

This clone was counted many times. V is TRBV27 and J is TRBJ2-1; weak D call: TRBD2 (6 bases). Germline V lookup: CDR1 MNHEY, CDR2 SMNVEV (reference sequence). There are 13 residues in the CDR3. Between the trimmed V and J ends, which lost 7 bases and 8 bases, there was a span of 15 bases. CDR3 sequence reads: CASKSGVWDEQFF. The CDR3 nucleotides are TGTGCCAGCAAATCGGGGGTTTGGGATGAGCAGTTCTTC.

The chain recombines TRBV14 with TRBJ2-5, with a tentative D call TRBD1 (7 bases). This CDR3 contains 15 residues. CDR1 and CDR2 from the germline V gene are SGHDN and FVKESK. V was trimmed by 2 bases and J by 1 base, leaving 11 bases between them. In DNA form, the CDR3 reads TGTGCCAGCAGCCAACCAGGGGGGCTCCAAGAGACCCAGTACTTC. Protein product: CASSQPGGLQETQYF. Variable domain in full (rest from reference TRBV14 and TRBJ2-5): EAGVTQFPSHSVIEKGQTVTLRCDPISGHDNLYWYRRVMGKEIKFLLHFVKESKQDESGMPNNRFLAERTGGTYSTLKVQPAELEDSGVYFCASSQPGGLQETQYFGPGTRLLVL.

V is TRBV4-2 and J is TRBJ2-7, with D tentatively TRBD1 (6 bases). V was pared by 0 bases and J by 7 bases, with 16 bases between. Germline assignment: CDR1 LGHNA and CDR2 YNFKEQ. The CDR3 runs 15 residues. The CDR3 coding sequence is TGTGCCAGCAGCCAAGACGTCCGGTCCACAGGGGAGCAGTACTTC. This sequence encodes CASSQDVRSTGEQYF.

The gene calls are TRBV9 and TRBJ2-1, with 11 bases matching TRBD1. The CDR3 is 16 amino acids. V trimming: 3 bases; J trimming: 6 bases; junction bases outside the gene matches: 8. Germline CDR1 is SGDLS and CDR2 is YYNGEE. CDR3 in amino acids: CASSAWTGGGSNEQFF. The CDR3 nucleotides read TGTGCCAGCAGCGCCTGGACAGGGGGCGGTTCCAATGAGCAGTTCTTC.

V and J are TRBV27 and TRBJ2-5, with TRBD1 matching 7 bases. Germline CDR1 and CDR2: MNHEY and SMNVEV (reference sequence). V trimming: 4 bases; J trimming: 1 base; junction bases outside the gene matches: 0. There are 13 residues in the CDR3. The CDR3 region is CASSWDSQETQYF. The CDR3 region has the DNA TGTGCCAGCAGTTGGGACAGCCAAGAGACCCAGTACTTC.

The chain employs TRBV7-2 and TRBJ1-6; no clear D. Looked up from germline, CDR1 is SGHTA and CDR2 is FQGNSA. Trimming took off 6 bases at V and 10 bases at J, with 19 bases between the two ends. The CDR3 runs to 15 residues. In DNA form, the CDR3 reads TGTGCCAGCAGTTCCCGGTCAGCCGGGAGGTCACCCCTCCACTTT. Protein sequence: CASSSRSAGRSPLHF.